One and the same sample provided the 5 T cell receptor beta chains below, sequenced in a study of CD8+CD57+ T cells in acquired aplastic anemia. Genomic DNA was employed as the template in profiling TCR beta VDJ and CDR3. TCRdb processed the reads anew with MiXCR; each CDR3 protein has one entry. This table has approximately 81,000 distinct CDR3 sequences, approximately 46% appearing once. The sequencing sample was made of sorted CD4+, CD8+, or CD8+CD57+ T cells (not recorded which) from PBMCs. The receptors derive from a human donor in good health, serving as a control.

This chain connects TRBV9 to TRBJ2-7; 9 nucleotides line up with TRBD1. V was pared by 3 bases and J by 4 bases, with 5 bases of the junction left unmatched. Germline assignment: CDR1 SGDLS and CDR2 YYNGEE. The CDR3 totals 14 residues. The CDR3 DNA follows: TGTGCCAGCAGCGGTGGGGACAGGGATTACGAGCAGTACTTC. Encoded protein: CASSGGDRDYEQYF.

The gene calls are TRBV29-1 and TRBJ1-2; 7 positions agree with TRBD1. V gave up 3 bases and J gave up 2 bases; unmatched junction bases: 6. The CDR3 is 14 amino acids. CDR1 is SQVTM, CDR2 ANQGSEA, per germline. The CDR3 sequence: CSVDYRGTNYGYTF. CDR3 coding DNA: TGCAGCGTTGATTACAGGGGAACAAACTATGGCTACACCTTC. Drawing the rest from reference TRBV29-1 and TRBJ1-2, the complete variable domain is SAVISQKPSRDICQRGTSLTIQCQVDSQVTMMFWYRQQPGQSLTLIATANQGSEATYESGFVIDKFPISRPNLTFSTLTVSNMSPEDSSIYLCSVDYRGTNYGYTFGSGTRLTVV.

The chain joins TRBV19 to TRBJ1-2; D uncertain. Trimming removed 5 bases at V and 6 bases at J, with 10 bases between. This CDR3 has 12 amino acids. Germline assignment: CDR1 LNHDA and CDR2 SQIVND (reference sequence). The CDR3 nucleotides read TGTGCCAGTAGTGCCCCGCCTGATGGCTACACCTTC. It encodes CASSAPPDGYTF.

This clonotype has ten or more counts. The chain is built from TRBV5-5 and TRBJ2-7; TRBD1 agrees at 7 bases. The junction had 5 bases not matched to a gene; V was cut back by 7 bases and J by 1 base. The CDR3 runs to 13 residues. Germline CDR1 reads SGHKS; CDR2 reads YYEKEE (reference sequence). The DNA of the CDR3 is TGTGCCAGCTCCGGGACAGCTTCCTACGAGCAGTACTTC. This gives the protein CASSGTASYEQYF.

V is TRBV10-1 and J is TRBJ1-2, with TRBD1 matching over 7 bases. Germline V gene lookup returns CDR1 WNHNN and CDR2 SYGVQD (reference sequence). V dropped 5 bases and J dropped 8; count of bases not matched to a gene: 8. The CDR3 is 13 amino acids. In DNA form, the CDR3 reads TGCGCCAGCAGTCCCGACAGGGTCTACGGCTACACCTTC. It is translated as CASSPDRVYGYTF.